This T cell receptor (beta chain) originates from a study of blood T cell repertoires in COVID-19. Between the trimmed V and J ends, which lost 5 bases and 6 bases, there was a span of 16 bases. CDR1 is MNHEY, CDR2 SVGEGT, per germline. The CDR3 loop spans 14 amino acids. Produced via immunoSEQ multiplex PCR; TCRdb's table is partial and in-frame only. The data contain about 24,000 clones, 82% of them singletons. The source material was peripheral blood. The rearrangement joins TRBV6-2 or TRBV6-3 to TRBJ2-5, with D possibly matching TRBD2 (6 bases). This clonotype originated in a human donor in a cohort sampled during active COVID-19. CDR3 bases: TGTGCCAGCAGTCAAGGCGGGGCCGAAAAGACCCAGTACTTC. Its translation: CASSQGGAEKTQYF.